The rows below give T cell receptor beta chains drawn from one sample of a study of neurological immune-mediated disorders. MiXCR, applied by TCRdb to the 5' RACE reads, yields one record per CDR3 protein. This sample yields under 100,000 distinct CDR3 sequences, of which under 4.5% are seen a single time; around 6% belongs to the top ten. The sequenced sample was PBMCs. The receptors were gathered from a woman aged 55-75 years with multiple sclerosis. The CDR3 runs from the conserved cysteine through the conserved F or W. The D gene is left open where the match is weak. The size entry gives once, few or many counts, or a class when the clone is expanded.

v_gene: TRBV28; j_gene: TRBJ1-6; abundance: many; d_gene: -; CDR3aa: CASKPGSGGSPLHF; CDR3nt: TGTGCCAGCAAACCGGGATCGGGAGGTTCACCCCTCCACTTT
v_gene: TRBV3-1; j_gene: TRBJ2-7; abundance: many; d_gene: -; CDR3aa: CASSQWTTSYEQYF; CDR3nt: TGTGCCAGCAGCCAATGGACTACCTCCTACGAGCAGTACTTC
v_gene: TRBV10-3; j_gene: TRBJ1-5; abundance: many; d_gene: -; CDR3aa: CAISDPNQPQHF; CDR3nt: TGTGCCATCAGTGACCCCAATCAGCCCCAGCATTTT
v_gene: TRBV5-1; j_gene: TRBJ1-6; abundance: many; d_gene: -; CDR3aa: CASSLGTGSGSPLHF; CDR3nt: TGCGCCAGCAGCTTGGGTACGGGGTCGGGTTCACCCCTCCACTTT
v_gene: TRBV7-2; j_gene: TRBJ2-5; abundance: many; d_gene: -; CDR3aa: CASSWTAQETQYF; CDR3nt: TGTGCCAGCAGCTGGACAGCACAAGAGACCCAGTACTTC
v_gene: TRBV7-9; j_gene: TRBJ2-3; abundance: many; d_gene: -; CDR3aa: CASSPPGGRADTQYF; CDR3nt: TGTGCCAGCAGCCCACCGGGTGGCCGCGCAGATACGCAGTATTTT
v_gene: TRBV7-2; j_gene: TRBJ1-3; abundance: many; d_gene: -; CDR3aa: CASSSSGDSGNTIYF; CDR3nt: TGTGCCAGCAGCTCGAGTGGAGACTCTGGAAACACCATATATTTT
v_gene: TRBV24-1; j_gene: TRBJ1-2; abundance: many; d_gene: -; CDR3aa: CATSDGGFGGYTF; CDR3nt: TGTGCCACCAGTGACGGGGGATTTGGTGGCTACACCTTC
v_gene: TRBV29-1; j_gene: TRBJ1-1; abundance: many; d_gene: TRBD1; CDR3aa: CSVRGQANTEAFF; CDR3nt: TGCAGCGTGAGGGGACAGGCGAACACTGAAGCTTTCTTT
v_gene: TRBV5-1; j_gene: TRBJ2-7; abundance: many; d_gene: -; CDR3aa: CASSPPSTRTESWEQYF; CDR3nt: TGCGCCAGCAGCCCACCCTCCACTCGGACAGAGAGTTGGGAGCAGTACTTC
v_gene: TRBV12-3/TRBV12-4; j_gene: TRBJ1-1; abundance: medium-sized; d_gene: -; CDR3aa: CASSLGGNTEAFF; CDR3nt: TGTGCCAGCAGCTTGGGGGGGAACACTGAAGCTTTCTTT
v_gene: TRBV5-1; j_gene: TRBJ1-5; abundance: many; d_gene: -; CDR3aa: CASSLAPLGTRQPQHF; CDR3nt: TGCGCCAGCAGCTTGGCCCCTTTGGGGACGCGGCAGCCCCAGCATTTT
v_gene: TRBV5-1; j_gene: TRBJ1-3; abundance: many; d_gene: -; CDR3aa: CASSLLGDPGNTIYF; CDR3nt: TGCGCCAGCAGCTTGTTGGGGGACCCTGGAAACACCATATATTTT
v_gene: TRBV18; j_gene: TRBJ1-5; abundance: many; d_gene: -; CDR3aa: CASSPSSNQPQHF; CDR3nt: TGTGCCAGCTCACCTAGTTCCAATCAGCCCCAGCATTTT
v_gene: TRBV3-1; j_gene: TRBJ2-6; abundance: many; d_gene: -; CDR3aa: CATRSGRGANVLTF; CDR3nt: TGTGCGACCCGGTCGGGGCGCGGGGCCAACGTCCTGACTTTC
v_gene: TRBV28; j_gene: TRBJ2-4; abundance: many; d_gene: -; CDR3aa: CASSLSDGAKNIQYF; CDR3nt: TGTGCCAGCAGTTTATCGGACGGAGCCAAAAACATTCAGTACTTC
v_gene: TRBV11-2; j_gene: TRBJ2-3; abundance: many; d_gene: TRBD1; CDR3aa: CASSLNRGISDTQYF; CDR3nt: TGTGCCAGCAGCTTGAACAGGGGAATTTCAGATACGCAGTATTTT
v_gene: TRBV7-9; j_gene: TRBJ1-1; abundance: many; d_gene: TRBD1; CDR3aa: CASSLGGQGTTEAFF; CDR3nt: TGTGCCAGCAGCTTAGGGGGACAGGGGACCACTGAAGCTTTCTTT
v_gene: TRBV5-1; j_gene: TRBJ1-6; abundance: many; d_gene: -; CDR3aa: CASSLRPQDSPLHF; CDR3nt: TGCGCCAGCAGCTTGCGGCCACAGGATTCACCCCTCCACTTT
v_gene: TRBV18; j_gene: TRBJ1-4; abundance: many; d_gene: -; CDR3aa: CASSPATNEKLFF; CDR3nt: TGTGCCAGCTCACCGGCAACTAATGAAAAACTGTTTTTT
v_gene: TRBV7-9; j_gene: TRBJ2-2; abundance: few; d_gene: -; CDR3aa: CASSFIQVKGELFF; CDR3nt: TGTGCCAGCAGCTTCATTCAGGTTAAGGGGGAGCTGTTTTTT
v_gene: TRBV28; j_gene: TRBJ2-6; abundance: many; d_gene: -; CDR3aa: CASSLRGSGANVLTF; CDR3nt: TGTGCCAGCAGTTTAAGGGGATCTGGGGCCAACGTCCTGACTTTC
v_gene: TRBV7-6; j_gene: TRBJ1-6; abundance: many; d_gene: TRBD1; CDR3aa: CASSLDAGQGNSPLHF; CDR3nt: TGTGCCAGCAGCTTAGATGCGGGACAGGGGAATTCACCCCTCCACTTT
v_gene: TRBV6-5; j_gene: TRBJ2-1; abundance: many; d_gene: TRBD2; CDR3aa: CASTLSSGGTYNEQFF; CDR3nt: TGTGCCAGCACCCTATCTAGCGGGGGCACCTACAATGAGCAGTTCTTC
v_gene: TRBV12-3/TRBV12-4; j_gene: TRBJ2-1; abundance: many; d_gene: -; CDR3aa: CVLQKLSYNEQFF; CDR3nt: TGTGTCCTACAGAAACTCTCCTACAATGAGCAGTTCTTC
v_gene: TRBV20-1; j_gene: TRBJ2-1; abundance: many; d_gene: -; CDR3aa: CSARDRVEWDEQFF; CDR3nt: TGCAGTGCTAGAGACAGGGTAGAGTGGGATGAGCAGTTCTTC
v_gene: TRBV5-1; j_gene: TRBJ1-1; abundance: many; d_gene: -; CDR3aa: CASRRGTADTEAFF; CDR3nt: TGCGCCAGCAGGCGAGGGACGGCAGACACTGAAGCTTTCTTT